This T cell receptor (beta chain) came from a study of T cell responses to AZD1222 COVID-19 vaccine. Doses given second, at about 4 or about 12 weeks, were pooled. Study conclusions and caveats: The donor cohort was predominantly white British with a female majority, and clonal diversity may have been underestimated. After the peak T cell response, and only then, were repertoires sampled.

TCRdb's table, derived via immunoSEQ multiplex PCR, lists solely in-frame clones and lacks some. The table includes about 150,000 clones, 90% detected once. In the case of this clone: Its matching antigen is unknown.

This receptor was taken from an adult who received the AZD1222 COVID-19 vaccine. The sample in question was peripheral blood, obtained 28 days after the second AZD1222 dose.

CDR3 amino acids: CASSKIMNTEAFF. The DNA for the CDR3 is TGTGCCAGCAGCAAAATCATGAACACTGAAGCTTTCTTT. This chain connects TRBV7-3 to TRBJ1-1; D is undetermined. Germline lookup yields CDR1 SGHTA and CDR2 FQGTGA. Between the trimmed V and J ends, which lost 5 bases and 0 bases, there was a span of 7 bases. The CDR3 loop spans 13 amino acids.